The next 14 T cell receptor beta chains were all read from a single sample in a study of Graves' ophthalmopathy and Graves' hyperthyroidism. Amplification of TCR beta CDR3 regions used RNA transcripts. RT-PCR was first run with HTBI primers, then multiplex PCR in a second round. Each CDR3 protein gets one entry after TCRdb re-called the multiplex PCR reads with MiXCR. The sample includes around 1,000,000 distinct CDR3 sequences, less than 45% of them seen just once. Sequenced input: peripheral blood or thyroid tissue (not recorded which). The receptors here all came from an adult man with Graves' hyperthyroidism.

On this clonotype: One junction end does not reproduce the germline sequence, and a read error may be involved. The V and J genes are TRBV29-1 and TRBJ2-2, with 10 bases identical to TRBD2. This CDR3 region has 13 residues. CDR1 and CDR2 from the germline V gene are SQVTM and ANQGSEA. In DNA form, the CDR3 reads TGTGCCGGTAGCGGGGGGTACACCGGGGAGCTGTTTTTT. It codes for CAGSGGYTGELFF.

This clonotype came up many times. The V call is TRBV2, the J call TRBJ2-6; TRBD2 might be the D (6 bases). This CDR3 has 15 residues. Germline CDR1 and CDR2: SNHLY and FYNNEI. V was pared by 3 bases and J by 4 bases, with 10 bases between. Written as DNA, the CDR3 is TGTGCCAGCAGTGACTCGGGGGTGGGGGCCAACGTCCTGACTTTC. Its protein is CASSDSGVGANVLTF.

Note on this clonotype: A much larger clone is a single base away; this may be a read error. The V gene is TRBV20-1, the J gene TRBJ2-7, with TRBD1 identical over 9 bases. This CDR3 is 13 amino acids long. From germline, CDR1 is DFQATT and CDR2 SNEGSKA (reference sequence). J lost 6 bases, V lost 5 bases, and 8 bases had no gene match. This CDR3 reads CSAPGTGRAEQYF. CDR3 sequence (DNA): TGCAGTGCTCCCGGGACAGGGCGGGCCGAGCAGTACTTC.

V gene TRBV10-3 combines with J gene TRBJ1-4; D is uncertain. CDR1 is ENHRY, CDR2 SYGVKD, per germline. This CDR3 comprises 14 residues. Trimming took off 10 bases at V and 6 bases at J, with 18 bases between the two ends. In DNA, the CDR3 is TGTGCCAGCAGCAAGAAACGGGCGGATGAAAAACTGTTTTTT. Encoded protein: CASSKKRADEKLFF.

This clonotype was seen repeatedly, ten times or more. The V gene is TRBV20-1, the J gene TRBJ1-6; 8 bases are a match to TRBD1. The CDR3 sequence is 14 residues long. CDR1 and CDR2 from the germline V gene are DFQATT and SNEGSKA (reference sequence). J gave up 4 bases and V 3 bases, and 2 bases lay outside the gene matches. The DNA for the CDR3 is TGCAGTGCTAGCGGACAGGGTTATAATTCACCCCTCCACTTT. As protein: CSASGQGYNSPLHF.

The V and J genes are TRBV29-1 and TRBJ2-3, with TRBD1 identical over 9 bases. The germline V gene has CDR1 SQVTM and CDR2 ANQGSEA. The CDR3 extends over 14 amino acids. The V segment lost 4 bases and the J segment 0 bases; nucleotides outside the gene matches: 2. CDR3 amino acids: CSVVDRGSTDTQYF. As DNA, the CDR3 is TGCAGCGTTGTGGACAGGGGAAGCACAGATACGCAGTATTTT.

V usage is TRBV2 and J usage is TRBJ2-5, with 7 bases aligning to TRBD1. Germline loops: CDR1 SNHLY, CDR2 FYNNEI. The ends lost 6 bases at V and 4 bases at J; junction bases unmatched: 11. This CDR3 is built from 15 residues. The CDR3, as DNA: TGTGCCAGCAGACCGACAGGGAGTAGCCGAGAGACCCAGTACTTC. It is translated as CASRPTGSSRETQYF. Combining the CDR3 with reference TRBV2 and TRBJ2-5 gives the whole variable domain EPEVTQTPSHQVTQMGQEVILRCVPISNHLYFYWYRQILGQKVEFLVSFYNNEISEKSEIFDDQFSVERPDGSNFTLKIRSTKLEDSAMYFCASRPTGSSRETQYFGPGTRLLVL.

This clonotype occurred a few times. The V call is TRBV7-9, the J call TRBJ2-7; possibly TRBD2 for D (7 bases). With 3 bases removed from V and 1 base from J, the gap between germline ends came to 13 bases. The CDR3 runs to 15 residues. Germline V gene sequence: CDR1 SEHNR, CDR2 FQNEAQ (reference sequence). The CDR3 here is CASSLGGRISYEQYF. The CDR3 bases are TGTGCCAGCAGCTTGGGGGGGCGCATTTCCTACGAGCAGTACTTC.

This clonotype was recorded a few times. The rearrangement uses TRBV7-2 and TRBJ2-6; 8 bases align to TRBD2. From germline, CDR1 is SGHTA and CDR2 FQGNSA. Unmatched junction bases numbered 10, after V lost 6 bases and J lost 0 bases. The CDR3 spans 18 residues. The CDR3 loop reads CASRPTGGGSSGANVLTF. The DNA of the CDR3 is TGTGCCAGCAGGCCCACTGGCGGGGGGTCCTCTGGGGCCAACGTCCTGACTTTC.

As to this clonotype: Being one base from a much bigger clone, this may be a read error. This chain joins TRBV20-1 and TRBJ2-7; 7 nucleotides agree with TRBD1. The CDR3 consists of 13 residues. V gave up 0 bases and J gave up 3 bases; unmatched junction bases: 2. The germline CDR1 and CDR2 sequences are DFQATT and SNEGSKA (reference sequence). CDR3 region: CSAREQGIYEQYF. The CDR3 DNA reads as TGCAGTGCTAGAGAACAGGGGATCTACGAGCAGTACTTC.

This clonotype was seen just once. At one boundary the junction diverges from the germline segment, which might be a read error. The chain couples TRBV29-1 to TRBJ1-2, with D maybe TRBD1 (5 bases). Germline CDR1 and CDR2: SQVTM and ANQGSEA. CDR3 length equals 14 residues. The CDR3 DNA reads TGCAGCATTGAAGATGGGCAGGGCACCTACGGCTACACCTTC. Protein product: CSIEDGQGTYGYTF.

This clonotype has a count of ten or more. The chain carries TRBV29-1 and TRBJ1-2; a weak D match, TRBD1 (5 bases). The CDR3 is 12 amino acids. CDR1 is SQVTM, CDR2 ANQGSEA, per germline. Between the trimmed V and J ends, which lost 4 bases and 4 bases, there was a span of 10 bases. The CDR3 DNA reads as TGCAGCGTTGGTCAGGGACCCTATGGCTACACCTTC. Translating gives CSVGQGPYGYTF. Combining the CDR3 with reference TRBV29-1 and TRBJ1-2 gives the whole variable domain SAVISQKPSRDICQRGTSLTIQCQVDSQVTMMFWYRQQPGQSLTLIATANQGSEATYESGFVIDKFPISRPNLTFSTLTVSNMSPEDSSIYLCSVGQGPYGYTFGSGTRLTVV.

The V gene is TRBV6-8, the J gene TRBJ1-2, with a weak D call TRBD1 (5 bases). Germline V gene sequence: CDR1 MNHGY, CDR2 SAAAGT. The CDR3 is 14 residues long. Trimming took off 6 bases at V and 7 bases at J, with 18 bases between the two ends. DNA for the CDR3: TGTGCCAGCAGCCGACTGACAGAAAGGGGTGGCTACACCTTC. It yields the protein CASSRLTERGGYTF.

DNA for the CDR3: TGTGCCAGCAGCCCAGACGGGCAGTCTGGGGCCAACGTCCTGACTTTC. This codes for CASSPDGQSGANVLTF. This chain links TRBV11-2 with TRBJ2-6; the D is unclear. The CDR3 sequence is 16 residues long. CDR1 and CDR2 from the germline V gene are SGHAT and FQNNGV. Trimming shortened V by 5 bases and J by 1 base, and 12 bases separated the two germline ends.